The 28 T cell receptor beta chains listed next were all sequenced from one sample in a study of blood T cell repertoires in COVID-19. TCRdb keeps only in-frame clones here, not all; method: immunoSEQ multiplex PCR. Of approximately 290,000 clones in the sample, more than 80% are singletons; the top ten hold 1.1%. The sequencing sample was made of PBMCs or T cells enriched from blood (not recorded which). The receptors stem from a woman aged 25 to 39 who had recovered from COVID-19.

The genes are TRBV27 and TRBJ2-2, with TRBD2 matching over 7 bases. The CDR3 contains 16 residues. The junction had 8 bases not matched to a gene; V was cut back by 4 bases and J by 3 bases. Germline CDR1 is MNHEY and CDR2 is SMNVEV (reference sequence). The CDR3 DNA follows: TGTGCCAGCAGTTCCCGGCGGGAGTTGGACACCGGGGAGCTGTTTTTT. Translating it yields CASSSRRELDTGELFF.

This chain links TRBV19 with TRBJ1-6; the D is unclear. The CDR3 length is 16 residues. Germline V CDR1 and CDR2: LNHDA, SQIVND (reference sequence). The V gene lost 3 bases and the J gene lost 7 bases, with 16 bases spanning the gap. Written as DNA, the CDR3 is TGTGCCAGTAGTATGGGAGCGGGCACTACCAATTCACCCCTCCACTTT. Amino acids: CASSMGAGTTNSPLHF.

This chain uses TRBV2 with TRBJ2-5; 7 bases align to TRBD2. Germline V gene lookup returns CDR1 SNHLY and CDR2 FYNNEI. The J segment lost 5 bases and the V segment lost 4 bases, leaving 4 bases of the junction unmatched. This CDR3 has 13 residues. CDR3 nucleotide sequence: TGTGCCAGCAGTGGGAACGGGGGGGAGACCCAGTACTTC. Its translation: CASSGNGGETQYF.

The V call is TRBV6-4, the J call TRBJ2-1; the match to TRBD2 covers 9 bases. CDR3 length: 15 amino acids. V was clipped by 3 bases and J by 7 bases; unmatched bases: 7. Per germline, CDR1 MRHNA and CDR2 SNTAGT. As DNA, the CDR3 is TGTGCCAGCAGTGAATACGCGGGAGGGTATAATGAGCAGTTCTTC. Protein product: CASSEYAGGYNEQFF.

This chain joins TRBV28 and TRBJ1-2; TRBD1 is a possible D gene (6 bases). V shed 7 bases and J shed 6 bases, with 15 bases lying between them. This CDR3 region has 13 residues. From germline, CDR1 is MDHEN and CDR2 SYDVKM. The chain's CDR3 is CASTQTGRDGYTF. As DNA, the CDR3 is TGTGCCAGCACCCAGACAGGCAGAGATGGCTACACCTTC.

The chain employs TRBV6-2 or TRBV6-3 and TRBJ2-7, with 8 bases lining up with TRBD1. In germline, CDR1 is MNHEY, CDR2 SVGEGT. The length of the CDR3 is 15 residues. V lost 6 bases and J lost 1; bases outside the gene matches: 8. CDR3 loop: CASSPHGDRSYEQYF. In DNA form, the CDR3 reads TGTGCCAGCAGCCCACACGGGGACAGGTCCTACGAGCAGTACTTC.

The rearrangement links TRBV6-1 to TRBJ2-4; D may be TRBD1 (6 bases). With 0 bases removed from V and 2 bases from J, the gap between germline ends came to 14 bases. The CDR3 totals 17 residues. Germline CDR1 reads MNHNS; CDR2 reads SASEGT. CDR3 region: CASSEAHYRETKNIQYF. The CDR3 DNA sequence: TGTGCCAGCAGTGAAGCGCATTACAGGGAAACCAAAAACATTCAGTACTTC.

This chain uses TRBV5-5 with TRBJ2-7; 7 bases agree with TRBD2. Germline trimming cut 4 bases from V and 5 bases from J; bases unmatched to any gene: 12. The CDR3 runs 15 residues. Germline V lookup: CDR1 SGHKS, CDR2 YYEKEE (reference sequence). CDR3 sequence reads: CASSLAVGRVDEQYF. CDR3 DNA sequence: TGTGCCAGCAGCCTGGCGGTGGGGAGGGTCGACGAGCAGTACTTC.

This chain connects TRBV28 to TRBJ1-2, with 11 bases fitting TRBD1. The CDR3 totals 16 residues. Trimming removed 5 bases from V and 7 bases from J; junction bases left unmatched: 12. Germline V gene sequence: CDR1 MDHEN, CDR2 SYDVKM. The CDR3 DNA sequence: TGTGCCAGCAGTCTTGAAATAGGACAGGGGGCGGGTGGCTACACCTTC. Encoded protein: CASSLEIGQGAGGYTF.

The chain recombines TRBV7-2 with TRBJ2-1, with TRBD1 identical over 10 bases. V dropped 3 bases and J dropped 10; count of bases not matched to a gene: 9. Germline values: CDR1 SGHTA, CDR2 FQGNSA. This CDR3 has 15 amino acids. The CDR3 DNA is TGTGCCAGCAGCTTTTTTAGGGACAGGGGAGGGGAGCAGTTCTTC. Protein: CASSFFRDRGGEQFF.

This clone was recorded once. This chain uses TRBV4-3 with TRBJ2-7, with 12 bases lining up with TRBD1. The germline gives CDR1 LGHNA, CDR2 YSLEER. J was trimmed by 6 bases and V by 0 bases; bases with no gene match: 6. The CDR3 is 16 amino acids. CDR3 loop: CASSQDGGQGAREQYF. The DNA of the CDR3 is TGCGCCAGCAGCCAAGATGGGGGACAGGGGGCGCGCGAGCAGTACTTC.

The chain recombines TRBV10-1 with TRBJ2-7; tentative D call: TRBD1 (5 bases). Trimming stripped 4 bases from V and 4 bases from J, with 11 bases between. The germline CDR1 and CDR2 sequences are WNHNN and SYGVQD (reference sequence). The CDR3 spans 13 residues. The CDR3 sequence is CASSVGHLYEQYF. DNA for the CDR3: TGCGCCAGCAGTGTCGGACATCTATACGAGCAGTACTTC.

The chain combines TRBV5-1 with TRBJ2-1; D not certain. The CDR3 contains 13 residues. V gave up 1 base and J gave up 3 bases, with 5 bases separating them. Germline lookup yields CDR1 SGHRS and CDR2 YFSETQ. CDR3 nucleotide sequence: TGCGCCAGCAGCTTGCCAATCTACAATGAGCAGTTCTTC. It specifies CASSLPIYNEQFF.

The chain has TRBV18 and TRBJ2-1; 14 nucleotides match TRBD2. This CDR3 is built from 14 residues. From germline, CDR1 is KGHSH and CDR2 LQKENI. Germline trimming cut 5 bases from V and 9 bases from J; bases unmatched to any gene: 3. For the CDR3, the DNA is TGTGCCAGCTCAGCGGGACTAGCGGGAGCTGAGCAGTTCTTC. Protein: CASSAGLAGAEQFF.

The chain has TRBV3-1 (or the pseudogene TRBV3-2) and TRBJ2-2, with 9 nucleotides matching TRBD1. The V gene end was trimmed by 7 bases and the J gene end by 7 bases; junction bases not matched to a gene: 10. CDR1 and CDR2 (germline): LGHDT, YNNKEL (reference sequence). CDR3 length equals 15 residues. CDR3 region: CASNGGTGSVGELFF. The CDR3 region has the DNA TGTGCCAGCAACGGAGGGACAGGGTCGGTCGGGGAGCTGTTTTTT.

The chain has TRBV19 and TRBJ2-1; TRBD2 aligns across 10 bases. J lost 6 bases, V lost 0 bases, and 8 bases had no gene match. The CDR3 contains 17 residues. Germline CDR1 LNHDA, CDR2 SQIVND (reference sequence). CDR3 nucleotide sequence: TGTGCCAGTAGTATAGATTCTCAAAGCGGGAGGGCCAATGAGCAGTTCTTC. Translation: CASSIDSQSGRANEQFF.

The V gene is TRBV12-5, the J gene TRBJ1-1; 9 nucleotides align to TRBD1. The CDR3 spans 16 residues. Germline lookup yields CDR1 LGHNT and CDR2 FRNRAP. Losses at the gene ends were 3 bases for V and 6 bases for J; bases not matched to a gene: 11. CDR3 coding DNA: TGTGCTAGTGGTTTCAACACAGGGGGCAGTACGGCTGAAGCTTTCTTT. Its translation is CASGFNTGGSTAEAFF.

The CDR3 sequence is CASSLVGSTYNEQFF. As DNA, the CDR3 is TGTGCCAGCAGCTTAGTAGGGAGCACCTACAATGAGCAGTTCTTC. V is TRBV7-9 and J is TRBJ2-1; a possible D gene is TRBD2 (5 bases). The CDR3 has 15 residues. V lost 1 base, J lost 2 bases, and 9 bases lay in between. Looked up from germline, CDR1 is SEHNR and CDR2 is FQNEAQ (reference sequence).

This clone was counted once. The J gene is TRBJ1-5, the V gene TRBV5-3; D is possibly TRBD1 (5 bases). TRBV5-3 is marked as an open reading frame, function uncertain. Trimming removed 1 base at V and 3 bases at J, with 14 bases between. CDR3 length equals 16 residues. Here the CDR3 DNA reads TGTGCCAGAAGCTTGTGTGGGACTTACTCCAATCAGCCCCAGCATTTT. Encoded protein: CARSLCGTYSNQPQHF.

CDR3 in amino acids: CASSQEGQGHYEQYF. The DNA of the CDR3 is TGTGCCAGCAGCCAAGAGGGACAGGGACACTACGAGCAGTACTTC. The J gene is TRBJ2-7, the V gene TRBV3-1 (or the pseudogene TRBV3-2); TRBD1 agrees at 9 bases. Germline CDR1 and CDR2: LGHDT and YNNKEL (reference sequence). The CDR3 spans 15 residues. With V trimmed by 0 bases and J by 3 bases, 3 bases remained unmatched.

V and J are TRBV30 and TRBJ1-1; TRBD1 is a possible D gene (5 bases). Germline CDR1 reads GTSNPN; CDR2 reads SVGIG (reference sequence). Deletions cut 3 bases from V and 6 bases from J, with 8 bases between. The CDR3 is 11 residues long. The chain's CDR3 is CAWRVGPEAFF. The CDR3 bases are TGTGCCTGGAGGGTGGGGCCTGAAGCTTTCTTT.

V usage is TRBV28 and J usage is TRBJ2-7; 9 positions agree with TRBD2. Germline lookup yields CDR1 MDHEN and CDR2 SYDVKM. The CDR3 has 14 amino acids. V trimming: 6 bases; J trimming: 3 bases; junction bases outside the gene matches: 6. The CDR3 protein is CASRPGLAGYEQYF. The CDR3 nucleotides are TGTGCCAGCAGACCGGGACTAGCAGGCTACGAGCAGTACTTC.

This rearrangement joins TRBV6-2 or TRBV6-3 to TRBJ2-1; 11 bases fit TRBD2. Germline CDR1 MNHEY, CDR2 SVGEGT. Trimming removed 2 bases from V and 3 bases from J; junction bases left unmatched: 9. The CDR3 is 18 amino acids. In DNA form, the CDR3 reads TGTGCCAGCAGTTACCCTATTAGCGGGAGGGCTGGCTACAATGAGCAGTTCTTC. Encoded protein: CASSYPISGRAGYNEQFF.

This sequence joins TRBV19 and TRBJ1-5, with D possibly matching TRBD1 (5 bases). The CDR3 is made up of 14 amino acids. V was clipped by 4 bases and J by 4 bases, with 11 bases between them. The germline CDR1 and CDR2 sequences are LNHDA and SQIVND (reference sequence). In DNA form, the CDR3 reads TGTGCCAGTAGTACTCTAGGGGCAAATCAGCCCCAGCATTTT. As protein: CASSTLGANQPQHF.

This rearrangement joins TRBV19 to TRBJ2-2; 13 bases line up with TRBD2. Germline V CDR1 and CDR2: LNHDA, SQIVND (reference sequence). V shed 4 bases and J 1 base; nucleotides not matched to a gene: 6. The CDR3 runs 18 residues. The CDR3: CASSKRLAGGLNTGELFF. In DNA, the CDR3 is TGTGCCAGTAGTAAGAGACTAGCGGGAGGCCTGAACACCGGGGAGCTGTTTTTT.

This clone occurred once. The rearrangement joins TRBV6-2 or TRBV6-3 to TRBJ2-2, with 10 bases identical to TRBD2. The trim removed 5 bases at V and 4 bases at J, leaving 16 bases unmatched. The CDR3 is 19 amino acids. CDR1 and CDR2 (germline): MNHEY, SVGEGT. The CDR3 sequence: CASSLEREGLKRSTGELFF. The CDR3 DNA follows: TGTGCCAGCAGTCTGGAGCGGGAGGGCCTTAAGCGAAGCACCGGGGAGCTGTTTTTT.

The chain uses TRBV28 and TRBJ1-2; tentative D call: TRBD1 (5 bases). Trimming removed 6 bases from V and 3 bases from J, with 17 bases in between. This CDR3 comprises 15 residues. Germline CDR1 reads MDHEN; CDR2 reads SYDVKM. Here the CDR3 DNA reads TGTGCCAGCAGCTCTCCGGGGGTCGGGGACTATGGCTACACCTTC. Translated: CASSSPGVGDYGYTF.

The table lists this clone with many counts. The gene calls are TRBV3-1 (or the pseudogene TRBV3-2) and TRBJ1-6; D is unclear. With 2 bases removed from V and 4 bases from J, the gap between germline ends came to 6 bases. Germline assignment: CDR1 LGHDT and CDR2 YNNKEL (reference sequence). The CDR3 runs 14 residues. CDR3: CASSQQTYNSPLHF. The CDR3 region has the DNA TGTGCCAGCAGCCAACAGACTTATAATTCACCCCTCCACTTT.